A selection of T cell receptor beta chains follows, all from one sample in a study of T-cell memory formation after mild COVID-19. Using its own MiXCR run on the 5' RACE reads, TCRdb lists one record per CDR3 protein. The repertoire holds roughly 370,000 distinct CDR3 sequences, about 17% seen once, with approximately 21% in the top ten. Sequenced material: PBMCs or a T cell subset sorted from them (not recorded which). These receptors came from a man between 18 and 29 years old who had mild COVID-19 (a few samples of this study predate the infection). Cell type and time point are not known. CDR3s include the opening cysteine and the closing phenylalanine or tryptophan. The D gene is left open where the match is weak. Clone size is not always given. Where it is, it says once, few, many or a class for expanded clones.

size: .
J: TRBJ2-1
D: .
V: TRBV5-1
CDR3: CASSGDNRLTKGEQFF
DNA: TGCGCCAGCAGCGGGGACAACAGGCTAACAAAGGGTGAGCAGTTCTTC

size: few
J: TRBJ1-6
D: TRBD1
V: TRBV12-3/TRBV12-4
CDR3: CASSLQTGPNSPLHF
DNA: TGTGCCAGCAGTCTTCAGACAGGGCCGAATTCACCCCTCCACTTT

size: .
J: TRBJ2-5
D: .
V: TRBV9
CDR3: CASSRGGGPQETQYF
DNA: TGTGCCAGCAGCCGAGGGGGGGGTCCTCAAGAGACCCAGTACTTC

size: few
J: TRBJ1-4
D: TRBD1
V: TRBV7-8
CDR3: CASSLATGTGGGEKLFF
DNA: TGTGCCAGCAGCTTAGCCACCGGGACAGGGGGTGGTGAAAAACTGTTTTTT

size: few
J: TRBJ1-1
D: .
V: TRBV7-9
CDR3: CASSPITSTEAFF
DNA: TGTGCCAGCAGCCCGATAACATCCACTGAAGCTTTCTTT

size: few
J: TRBJ2-7
D: TRBD2
V: TRBV2
CDR3: CASRLSGTLYEQYF
DNA: TGTGCCAGCAGGCTCAGCGGGACCCTATACGAGCAGTACTTC

size: few
J: TRBJ1-4
D: TRBD1
V: TRBV15
CDR3: CATSRDRVNEKLFF
DNA: TGTGCCACCAGCAGGGACAGGGTTAATGAAAAACTGTTTTTT

size: .
J: TRBJ1-6
D: .
V: TRBV7-2
CDR3: CASSDGTTSPLHF
DNA: TGTGCCAGCAGCGACGGGACTACCTCACCCCTCCACTTT

size: .
J: TRBJ1-5
D: .
V: TRBV20-1
CDR3: CSARGQGNQPQHF
DNA: TGCAGTGCTAGAGGACAGGGCAATCAGCCCCAGCATTTT

size: .
J: TRBJ2-2
D: TRBD1
V: TRBV6-5
CDR3: CASSRTLQGETGELFF
DNA: TGTGCCAGCAGTAGAACCTTACAGGGGGAAACCGGGGAGCTGTTTTTT

size: many
J: TRBJ1-4
D: .
V: TRBV7-6
CDR3: CASSLRPATNEKLFF
DNA: TGTGCCAGCAGCTTAAGACCGGCAACTAATGAAAAACTGTTTTTT

size: many
J: TRBJ2-7
D: .
V: TRBV5-1
CDR3: CASSLGPGMAYEQYF
DNA: TGCGCCAGCAGCTTGGGTCCAGGGATGGCCTACGAGCAGTACTTC

size: .
J: TRBJ2-4
D: TRBD1
V: TRBV12-3/TRBV12-4
CDR3: CASRQGGENIQYF
DNA: TGTGCCAGCAGACAGGGGGGAGAAAACATTCAGTACTTC

size: .
J: TRBJ2-4
D: .
V: TRBV3-1
CDR3: CASSQGAGANIQYF
DNA: TGTGCCAGCAGCCAAGGGGCAGGGGCCAACATTCAGTACTTC

size: .
J: TRBJ2-1
D: TRBD1
V: TRBV7-9
CDR3: CASSLRQGWSYNEQFF
DNA: TGTGCCAGCAGCCTTCGACAGGGTTGGTCGTACAATGAGCAGTTCTTC

size: few
J: TRBJ1-1
D: TRBD1
V: TRBV6-1
CDR3: CASLQGLNTEAFF
DNA: TGTGCCAGTCTACAGGGGTTGAACACTGAAGCTTTCTTT

size: .
J: TRBJ1-3
D: TRBD1
V: TRBV2
CDR3: CASRFDRGTGNTIYF
DNA: TGTGCCAGCAGGTTTGACAGGGGCACTGGAAACACCATATATTTT

size: .
J: TRBJ2-2
D: TRBD1
V: TRBV7-4
CDR3: CASSCAGTGDTGELFF
DNA: TGTGCCAGCAGCTGTGCCGGGACAGGGGACACCGGGGAGCTGTTTTTT

size: .
J: TRBJ2-7
D: TRBD2
V: TRBV5-1
CDR3: CASSFGTSGESEHF
DNA: TGCGCCAGCAGCTTCGGGACTAGCGGGGAATCGGAGCACTTC

size: few
J: TRBJ2-7
D: TRBD1
V: TRBV2
CDR3: CASRGTGNYEQYF
DNA: TGTGCCAGCAGGGGGACAGGGAACTACGAGCAGTACTTC

size: few
J: TRBJ1-2
D: .
V: TRBV12-3/TRBV12-4
CDR3: CASSIRDGNYGYTF
DNA: TGTGCCAGCAGCATCCGGGACGGAAACTATGGCTACACCTTC

size: many
J: TRBJ2-7
D: .
V: TRBV19
CDR3: CASSMFSEERPLRKQYF
DNA: TGTGCCAGTAGTATGTTTTCTGAGGAACGGCCCCTAAGGAAACAGTACTTC

size: .
J: TRBJ1-4
D: .
V: TRBV4-3
CDR3: CASSQFTNEKLFF
DNA: TGCGCCAGCAGCCAGTTTACTAATGAAAAACTGTTTTTT

size: few
J: TRBJ2-5
D: TRBD2
V: TRBV4-1
CDR3: CASRGGTMFEETQYF
DNA: TGCGCCAGCAGGGGGGGGACTATGTTCGAAGAGACCCAGTACTTC

size: few
J: TRBJ1-1
D: .
V: TRBV7-2
CDR3: CASSPQGQGNTEAFF
DNA: TGTGCCAGCAGCCCCCAAGGTCAGGGGAACACTGAAGCTTTCTTT

size: .
J: TRBJ1-1
D: .
V: TRBV12-3/TRBV12-4
CDR3: CASSLGRQLAEAFF
DNA: TGTGCCAGCAGTTTAGGCCGACAGCTCGCTGAAGCTTTCTTT

size: .
J: TRBJ2-7
D: .
V: TRBV4-2
CDR3: CASSQDRGSDEQYF
DNA: TGTGCCAGCAGCCAAGATCGAGGTAGTGACGAGCAGTACTTC

size: .
J: TRBJ2-1
D: .
V: TRBV7-2
CDR3: CASSFALETEQFF
DNA: TGTGCCAGCAGCTTCGCACTAGAAACTGAGCAGTTCTTC

size: many
J: TRBJ1-1
D: .
V: TRBV5-1
CDR3: CASSLRGVNTEAFF
DNA: TGTGCCAGCAGCTTGAGGGGAGTGAACACTGAAGCTTTCTTT

size: .
J: TRBJ2-1
D: TRBD1
V: TRBV4-3
CDR3: CASSQVRTGDLREDNEQFF
DNA: TGCGCCAGCAGCCAAGTCCGGACAGGGGATTTACGCGAAGACAATGAGCAGTTCTTC

size: .
J: TRBJ2-1
D: TRBD1
V: TRBV3-1
CDR3: CASSQGTGGRYNEQFF
DNA: TGTGCCAGCAGCCAAGGGACAGGGGGCAGGTACAATGAGCAGTTCTTC

size: .
J: TRBJ2-3
D: .
V: TRBV4-3
CDR3: CASSQDAGTDTQYF
DNA: TGCGCCAGCAGCCAAGATGCGGGCACAGATACGCAGTATTTT

size: .
J: TRBJ2-1
D: TRBD2
V: TRBV11-3
CDR3: CASSPYGGGEDEQFF
DNA: TGTGCCAGCAGCCCCTACGGGGGGGGCGAGGATGAGCAGTTCTTC

size: .
J: TRBJ2-1
D: .
V: TRBV7-9
CDR3: CASSSRDTLYNEQFF
DNA: TGTGCCAGCAGCTCGAGGGACACCCTCTACAATGAGCAGTTCTTC

size: .
J: TRBJ2-1
D: .
V: TRBV24-1
CDR3: CATSDIASRGLIF
DNA: TGTGCCACCAGTGATATCGCCTCCCGAGGGTTGATCTTC

size: .
J: TRBJ2-5
D: .
V: TRBV7-8
CDR3: CASSLGNSVDTETQYF
DNA: TGTGCCAGCAGCTTAGGGAATAGCGTTGATACAGAGACCCAGTACTTC

size: few
J: TRBJ2-3
D: .
V: TRBV5-1
CDR3: CASSLELLTDTQYF
DNA: TGCGCCAGCAGCTTGGAGTTACTTACAGATACGCAGTATTTT

size: few
J: TRBJ2-2
D: TRBD1
V: TRBV20-1
CDR3: CSARDTPGQSIGELFF
DNA: TGCAGTGCTAGAGATACCCCGGGACAGTCCATCGGGGAGCTGTTTTTT

size: .
J: TRBJ1-2
D: .
V: TRBV10-3
CDR3: CAISESGQNYGYTF
DNA: TGTGCCATCAGTGAGTCGGGGCAGAACTATGGCTACACCTTC

size: .
J: TRBJ2-7
D: TRBD1
V: TRBV25-1
CDR3: CASSGRQGKGYEQYF
DNA: TGTGCCAGCAGTGGCCGACAGGGCAAAGGCTACGAGCAGTACTTC

size: .
J: TRBJ1-1
D: TRBD1
V: TRBV19
CDR3: CASSSPGGNTEAFF
DNA: TGTGCCAGTAGTAGCCCAGGGGGCAACACTGAAGCTTTCTTT

size: .
J: TRBJ1-2
D: .
V: TRBV7-2
CDR3: CASSPPRYGYTF
DNA: TGTGCCAGCAGCCCCCCACGCTATGGCTACACCTTC

size: few
J: TRBJ1-5
D: TRBD1
V: TRBV2
CDR3: CASRQGEVGNQPQHF
DNA: TGTGCCAGCAGGCAGGGGGAGGTTGGCAATCAGCCCCAGCATTTT

size: .
J: TRBJ1-3
D: .
V: TRBV12-3/TRBV12-4
CDR3: CASRAQGPSGNTIYF
DNA: TGTGCCAGCAGGGCACAGGGCCCCTCTGGAAACACCATATATTTT

size: once
J: TRBJ2-5
D: TRBD2
V: TRBV20-1
CDR3: CSARPGTSGGATETQYF
DNA: TGCAGTGCTAGGCCCGGGACTAGCGGGGGGGCCACAGAGACCCAGTACTTC

size: few
J: TRBJ1-2
D: TRBD1
V: TRBV4-3
CDR3: CASSQDGRGDDGYTF
DNA: TGCGCCAGCAGCCAAGACGGCAGGGGGGACGATGGCTACACCTTC

size: .
J: TRBJ1-5
D: .
V: TRBV3-1
CDR3: CASSQAWSGGNQPQHF
DNA: TGTGCCAGCAGCCAGGCCTGGTCCGGGGGCAATCAGCCCCAGCATTTT

size: .
J: TRBJ2-7
D: TRBD1
V: TRBV7-2
CDR3: CASSPVGQGNEQYF
DNA: TGTGCCAGCAGCCCAGTGGGACAGGGTAACGAGCAGTACTTC

size: many
J: TRBJ2-5
D: .
V: TRBV4-2
CDR3: CASSQAWGSGVQETQYF
DNA: TGTGCCAGCAGCCAAGCTTGGGGTAGCGGAGTTCAAGAGACCCAGTACTTC

size: many
J: TRBJ2-1
D: TRBD1
V: TRBV12-3/TRBV12-4
CDR3: CASSPTGGEQFF
DNA: TGTGCCAGCAGTCCAACAGGGGGAGAGCAGTTCTTC

size: .
J: TRBJ1-1
D: .
V: TRBV20-1
CDR3: CSPGFLGTEAFF
DNA: TGCAGCCCAGGGTTTTTGGGCACTGAAGCTTTCTTT

size: few
J: TRBJ2-7
D: TRBD1
V: TRBV4-1
CDR3: CASSQLFARGSYEQYF
DNA: TGCGCCAGCAGCCAACTCTTTGCCAGGGGGTCCTACGAGCAGTACTTC

size: .
J: TRBJ2-3
D: .
V: TRBV9
CDR3: CASSVLSRQSTDTQYF
DNA: TGTGCCAGCAGCGTACTTAGTAGACAGAGCACAGATACGCAGTATTTT

size: .
J: TRBJ1-3
D: .
V: TRBV7-9
CDR3: CASSLDLGSGNTIYF
DNA: TGTGCCAGCAGCTTAGATCTCGGCTCTGGAAACACCATATATTTT

size: .
J: TRBJ1-1
D: .
V: TRBV12-1
CDR3: CASSPGCRENTEAFF
DNA: TGTGCCAGCAGCCCCGGGTGCCGGGAGAACACTGAAGCTTTCTTT